This T cell receptor beta chain was captured in a study of T-cell reconstitution after alpha-beta-depleted transplantation in children. The V end was cut by 1 base, the J end by 9 bases, with 13 bases between. Per the germline V gene, CDR1 is SGHTA and CDR2 is FQGNSA. CDR3 length: 15 amino acids. Researchers prepared the TCRbeta library using unique molecular identifiers, the study reports. In TCRdb, the PCR reads were re-called with MiXCR into one record per CDR3 protein. Here the sample spans around 450,000 distinct CDR3 sequences, 16% being singletons. The receptor was derived from a boy under two years old who had a stem cell transplant for Wiskott-Aldrich syndrome, so the T cells may come from the graft donor. This sample comprised PBMCs, mostly from graft donor cells, obtained 360 days after TCRalphabeta/CD19-depleted stem cell transplant. The chain has TRBV7-2 and TRBJ1-6; a possible D gene is TRBD1 (5 bases). The CDR3: CASSLGSGGFSPLHF. The CDR3 DNA reads TGTGCCAGCAGCTTAGGCTCCGGGGGTTTTTCACCCCTCCACTTT.